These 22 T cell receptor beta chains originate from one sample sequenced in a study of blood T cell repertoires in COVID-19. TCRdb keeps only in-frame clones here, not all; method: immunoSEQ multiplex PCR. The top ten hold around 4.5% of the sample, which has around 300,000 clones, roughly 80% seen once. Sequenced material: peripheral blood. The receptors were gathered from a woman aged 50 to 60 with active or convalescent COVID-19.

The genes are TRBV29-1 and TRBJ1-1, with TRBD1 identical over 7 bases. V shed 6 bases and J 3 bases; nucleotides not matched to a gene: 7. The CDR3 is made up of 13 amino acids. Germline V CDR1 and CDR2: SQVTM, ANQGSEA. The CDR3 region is CSVRVQGDTEAFF. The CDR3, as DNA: TGCAGCGTCAGGGTTCAGGGGGACACTGAAGCTTTCTTT. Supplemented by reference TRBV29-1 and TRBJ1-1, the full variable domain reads SAVISQKPSRDICQRGTSLTIQCQVDSQVTMMFWYRQQPGQSLTLIATANQGSEATYESGFVIDKFPISRPNLTFSTLTVSNMSPEDSSIYLCSVRVQGDTEAFFGQGTRLTVV.

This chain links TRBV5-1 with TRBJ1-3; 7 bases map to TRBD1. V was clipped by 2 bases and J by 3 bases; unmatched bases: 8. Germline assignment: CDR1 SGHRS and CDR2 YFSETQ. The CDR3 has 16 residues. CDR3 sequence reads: CASSLPTTGSGNTIYF. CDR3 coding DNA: TGCGCCAGCAGCTTACCTACGACAGGGAGTGGAAACACCATATATTTT.

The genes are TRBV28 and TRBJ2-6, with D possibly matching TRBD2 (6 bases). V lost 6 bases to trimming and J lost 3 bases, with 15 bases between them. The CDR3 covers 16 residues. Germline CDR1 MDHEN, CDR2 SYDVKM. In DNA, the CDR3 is TGTGCCAGCAGCAGACTAGTTTTGCGTGGGGCCAACGTCCTGACTTTC. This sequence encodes CASSRLVLRGANVLTF. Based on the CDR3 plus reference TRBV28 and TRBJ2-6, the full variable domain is DVKVTQSSRYLVKRTGEKVFLECVQDMDHENMFWYRQDPGLGLRLIYFSYDVKMKEKGDIPEGYSVSREKKERFSLILESASTNQTSMYLCASSRLVLRGANVLTFGAGSRLTVL.

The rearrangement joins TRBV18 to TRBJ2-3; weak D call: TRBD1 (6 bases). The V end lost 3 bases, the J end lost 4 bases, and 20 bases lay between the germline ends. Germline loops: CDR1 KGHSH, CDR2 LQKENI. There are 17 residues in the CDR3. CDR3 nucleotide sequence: TGTGCCAGCTCACCTCTGAATCCCCTCGAGGGGGCAGATACGCAGTATTTT. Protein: CASSPLNPLEGADTQYF.

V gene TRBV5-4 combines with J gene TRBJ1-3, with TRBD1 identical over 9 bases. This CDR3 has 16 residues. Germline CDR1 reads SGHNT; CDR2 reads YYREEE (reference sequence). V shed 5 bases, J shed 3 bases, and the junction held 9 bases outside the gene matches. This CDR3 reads CASSSLDRGYGNTIYF. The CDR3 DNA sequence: TGTGCCAGCAGTTCCCTGGACAGGGGATATGGAAACACCATATATTTT.

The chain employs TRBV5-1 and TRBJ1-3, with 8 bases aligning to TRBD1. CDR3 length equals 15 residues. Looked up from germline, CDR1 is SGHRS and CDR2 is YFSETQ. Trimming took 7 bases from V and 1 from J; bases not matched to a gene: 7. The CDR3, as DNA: TGCGCCAGCCAAATAACAGGGGGATCTGGAAACACCATATATTTT. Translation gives CASQITGGSGNTIYF.

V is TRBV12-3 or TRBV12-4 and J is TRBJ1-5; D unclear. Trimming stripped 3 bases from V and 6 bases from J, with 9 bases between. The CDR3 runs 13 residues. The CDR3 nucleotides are TGTGCCAGCAGTTTGTACCTCAGTCAGCCCCAGCATTTT. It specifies CASSLYLSQPQHF.

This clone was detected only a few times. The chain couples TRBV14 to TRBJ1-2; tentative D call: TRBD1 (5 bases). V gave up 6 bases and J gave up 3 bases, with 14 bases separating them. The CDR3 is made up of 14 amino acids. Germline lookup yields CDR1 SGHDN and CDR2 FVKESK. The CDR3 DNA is TGTGCCAGCAGGGCTTCAGGAGGGGACTATGGCTACACCTTC. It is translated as CASRASGGDYGYTF.

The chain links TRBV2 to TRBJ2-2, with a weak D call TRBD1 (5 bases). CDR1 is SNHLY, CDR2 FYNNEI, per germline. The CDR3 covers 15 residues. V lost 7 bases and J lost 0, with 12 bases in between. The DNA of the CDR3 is TGTGCCAGCACTCGGACATTGGCGAACACCGGGGAGCTGTTTTTT. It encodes CASTRTLANTGELFF.

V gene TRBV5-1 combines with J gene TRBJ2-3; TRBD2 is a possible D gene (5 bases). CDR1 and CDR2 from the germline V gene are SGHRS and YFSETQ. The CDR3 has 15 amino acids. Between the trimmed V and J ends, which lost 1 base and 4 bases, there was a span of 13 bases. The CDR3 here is CASSLSLAGADTQYF. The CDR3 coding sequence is TGCGCCAGCAGCTTGAGCCTAGCCGGCGCAGATACGCAGTATTTT.

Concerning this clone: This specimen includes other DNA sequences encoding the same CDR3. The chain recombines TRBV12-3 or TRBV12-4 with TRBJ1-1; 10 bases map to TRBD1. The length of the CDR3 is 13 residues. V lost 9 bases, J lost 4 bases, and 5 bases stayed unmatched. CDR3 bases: TGTGCCAGTCGGGGACAGGGGACCACTGAAGCTTTCTTT. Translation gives CASRGQGTTEAFF.

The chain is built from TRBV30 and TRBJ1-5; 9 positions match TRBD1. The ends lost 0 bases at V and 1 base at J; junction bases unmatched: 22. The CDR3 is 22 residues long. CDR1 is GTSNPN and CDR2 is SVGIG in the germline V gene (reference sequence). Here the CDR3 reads CAWSVKFRWDRDTILSNQPQHF. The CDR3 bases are TGTGCCTGGAGTGTAAAATTTAGGTGGGACAGGGATACTATTTTGAGCAATCAGCCCCAGCATTTT.

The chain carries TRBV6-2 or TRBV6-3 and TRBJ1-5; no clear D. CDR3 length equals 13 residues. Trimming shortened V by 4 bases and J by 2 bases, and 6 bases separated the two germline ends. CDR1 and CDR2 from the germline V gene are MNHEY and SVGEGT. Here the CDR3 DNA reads TGTGCCAGCAGTTTCCCGGGCAATCAGCCCCAGCATTTT. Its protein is CASSFPGNQPQHF.

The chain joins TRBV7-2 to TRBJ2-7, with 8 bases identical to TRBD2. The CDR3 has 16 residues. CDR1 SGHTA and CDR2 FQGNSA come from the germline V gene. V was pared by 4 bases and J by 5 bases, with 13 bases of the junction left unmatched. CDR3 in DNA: TGTGCCAGCAGCTCCCTGCCCAGCGGGAGTGGGCACGAGCAGTACTTC. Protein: CASSSLPSGSGHEQYF.

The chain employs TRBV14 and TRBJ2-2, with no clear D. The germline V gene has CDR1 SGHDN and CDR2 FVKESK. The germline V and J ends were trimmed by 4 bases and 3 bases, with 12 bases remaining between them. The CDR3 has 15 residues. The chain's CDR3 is CASSRDLVDTGELFF. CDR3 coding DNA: TGTGCCAGCAGCCGCGACTTGGTCGACACCGGGGAGCTGTTTTTT.

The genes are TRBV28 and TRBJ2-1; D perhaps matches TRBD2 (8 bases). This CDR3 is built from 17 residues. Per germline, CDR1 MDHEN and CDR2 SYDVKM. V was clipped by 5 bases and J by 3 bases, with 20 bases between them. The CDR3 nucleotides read TGTGCCAGCAGTCAGGGGGACCTAGCGGGTGTCTACAATGAGCAGTTCTTC. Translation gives CASSQGDLAGVYNEQFF.

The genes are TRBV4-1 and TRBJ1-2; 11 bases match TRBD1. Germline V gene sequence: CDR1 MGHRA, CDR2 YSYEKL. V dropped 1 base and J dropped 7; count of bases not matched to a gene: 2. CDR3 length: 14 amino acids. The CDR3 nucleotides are TGCGCCAGCAGCCAAGGGACAGGGGGCTCTGGCTACACCTTC. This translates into CASSQGTGGSGYTF.

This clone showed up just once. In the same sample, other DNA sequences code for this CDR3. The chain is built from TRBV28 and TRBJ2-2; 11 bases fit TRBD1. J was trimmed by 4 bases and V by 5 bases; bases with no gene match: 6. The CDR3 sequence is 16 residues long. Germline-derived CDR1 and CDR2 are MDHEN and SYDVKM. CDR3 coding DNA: TGTGCCAGCAGTCCCTCCGGGACAGGGGGCACCGGGGAGCTGTTTTTT. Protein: CASSPSGTGGTGELFF.

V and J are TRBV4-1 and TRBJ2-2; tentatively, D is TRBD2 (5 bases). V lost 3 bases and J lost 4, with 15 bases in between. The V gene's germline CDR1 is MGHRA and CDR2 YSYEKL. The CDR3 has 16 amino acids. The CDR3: CASSHAGLQLTGELFF. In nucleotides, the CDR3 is TGCGCCAGCAGCCATGCCGGACTCCAACTCACCGGGGAGCTGTTTTTT.

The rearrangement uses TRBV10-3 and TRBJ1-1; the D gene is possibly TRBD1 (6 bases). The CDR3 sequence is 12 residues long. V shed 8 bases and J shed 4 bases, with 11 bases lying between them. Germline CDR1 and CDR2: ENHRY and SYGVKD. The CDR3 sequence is CAIRPQGTEAFF. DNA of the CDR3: TGTGCCATCCGGCCACAGGGCACTGAAGCTTTCTTT.

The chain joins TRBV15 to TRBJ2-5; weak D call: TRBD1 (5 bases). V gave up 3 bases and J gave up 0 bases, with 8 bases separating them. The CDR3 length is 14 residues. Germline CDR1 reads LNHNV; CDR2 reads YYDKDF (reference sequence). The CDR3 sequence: CATSRRQYQETQYF. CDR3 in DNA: TGTGCCACCAGCAGGAGACAGTACCAAGAGACCCAGTACTTC.

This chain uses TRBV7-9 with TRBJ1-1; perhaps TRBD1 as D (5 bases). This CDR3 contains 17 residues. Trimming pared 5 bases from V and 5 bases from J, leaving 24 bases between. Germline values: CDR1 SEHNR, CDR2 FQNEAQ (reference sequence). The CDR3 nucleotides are TGTGCCAGCAGCCGGGCCCAGGGAGGTCGGGGTAGAACTGAAGCTTTCTTT. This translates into CASSRAQGGRGRTEAFF.